Presented here are 7 T cell receptor beta chains from one specimen sequenced in a study of cytomegalovirus exposure and HLA in healthy donors. With 60 Vbeta and 13 Jbeta primers, the PCR was carried out. Assay: immunoSEQ multiplex PCR; the TCRdb copy retains only in-frame clones and omits some. In the table there are tens of thousands of clones, roughly 81% of which are singletons. Sequencing used PBMCs. Source of these receptors: a human donor in good health.

This clone was picked up one time. The rearrangement joins TRBV9 to TRBJ2-1; D might be TRBD2 (6 bases). The CDR3 loop spans 16 amino acids. Germline CDR1 reads SGDLS; CDR2 reads YYNGEE. Trimming removed 3 bases from V and 3 bases from J, with 16 bases in between. The CDR3 sequence is CASSGGEIRHYNEQFF. The CDR3 region has the DNA TGTGCCAGCAGCGGGGGGGAGATCCGACACTACAATGAGCAGTTCTTC.

CDR3: CASTSGEGSILAKNIQYF. For the CDR3, the DNA is TGTGCCAGCACCTCTGGGGAGGGGAGCATCTTAGCCAAAAACATTCAGTACTTC. The V gene is TRBV11-3, the J gene TRBJ2-4, with 7 bases identical to TRBD2. This CDR3 region has 18 residues. V dropped 7 bases and J dropped 0; count of bases not matched to a gene: 15. Germline V gene lookup returns CDR1 SGHNT and CDR2 YENEEA.

The chain uses TRBV6-5 and TRBJ1-2, with unresolved D. Germline V gene data show CDR1 as MNHEY and CDR2 as SVGAGI. Trimming took off 0 bases at V and 0 bases at J, with 11 bases between the two ends. The CDR3 covers 16 residues. CDR3 DNA: TGTGCCAGCAGTTACTCTCAGGCTTTAGCTAACTATGGCTACACCTTC. This gives the protein CASSYSQALANYGYTF.

Written as DNA, the CDR3 is TGTGCCAGCAGTTTGACAGTTAATCAGCCCCAGCATTTT. This sequence encodes CASSLTVNQPQHF. The V and J genes are TRBV27 and TRBJ1-5, with a possible D match to TRBD1 (5 bases). Trimming took off 3 bases at V and 4 bases at J, with 7 bases between the two ends. The V gene's germline CDR1 is MNHEY and CDR2 SMNVEV (reference sequence). This CDR3 has 13 amino acids.

This clone was counted between two and nine times. The J gene is TRBJ1-5, the V gene TRBV27, with a weak D call TRBD1 (5 bases). Germline V gene data show CDR1 as MNHEY and CDR2 as SMNVEV (reference sequence). This CDR3 has 15 residues. V was pared by 4 bases and J by 7 bases, with 17 bases between. CDR3: CASSSGRERGQPQHF. As DNA, the CDR3 is TGTGCCAGCAGTTCCGGACGGGAGAGGGGACAGCCCCAGCATTTT.

This chain links TRBV6-5 with TRBJ2-7; 8 bases match TRBD2. With 7 bases clipped from V and 4 bases from J, the junction kept 9 bases outside the gene matches. CDR1 is MNHEY and CDR2 is SVGAGI in the germline V gene. The CDR3 is made up of 14 amino acids. CDR3 nucleotide sequence: TGTGCCAGCACAGGCGGGGGGAGAGGATACGAGCAGTACTTC. Protein sequence: CASTGGGRGYEQYF.

V is TRBV19 and J is TRBJ1-6, with a weak D call TRBD1 (5 bases). The CDR3 spans 14 residues. Trimming left V 4 bases short and J 10 bases short, with 14 bases between. Looked up from germline, CDR1 is LNHDA and CDR2 is SQIVND (reference sequence). CDR3 in DNA: TGTGCCAGTAGTACCCAGGGTGCCGACTCACCCCTCCACTTT. Its translation is CASSTQGADSPLHF. Drawing the rest from reference TRBV19 and TRBJ1-6, the complete variable domain is DGGITQSPKYLFRKEGQNVTLSCEQNLNHDAMYWYRQDPGQGLRLIYYSQIVNDFQKGDIAEGYSVSREKKESFPLTVTSAQKNPTAFYLCASSTQGADSPLHFGNGTRLTVT.